This record covers a single T cell receptor beta chain. No base quality values were provided; no much bigger clone lies one nucleotide off. These data originate in a study of T cells during gluten challenge in celiac disease (dated by TCRdb to about 2017). With regard to the full study: For about seven challenge participants who showed a significant rise in HLA-DQ:gluten tetramer-binding T cells, paired single-cell TCR sequencing was carried out. Blood was collected at baseline, day 6 and day 14 of the challenge, whereas duodenal biopsies were collected at baseline and day 14. Single-cell libraries were sequenced paired-end 250 bp and bulk libraries paired-end 300 bp on the Illumina MiSeq. Summary of the overall study and its limitations: Across several patients, roughly 11-44% of single-cell TCR-alpha/beta clonotypes at the latest time point were also found at baseline, with roughly 51-56% being obtained from bulk data. Clonal expansion rose on day 6, as shown by reduced sample-corrected Shannon diversity of circulating gluten-specific T cells. A peak in circulating gluten-specific T cells was observed on day 6, and the day-6 repertoire appeared to be composed largely of expanded preexisting memory clonotypes.

Treated celiac disease patients on a gluten-free diet underwent a 14-day oral dietary gluten challenge to study recall of gluten-specific T cells. Live lamina propria cells were gated as tetramer-binding CD3+ CD8- CD4+ T cells, excluding CD11c, CD14, CD15, CD19 and CD56 cells. Sorting was performed on an Aria II cell sorter as single cells, and bulk sorting was additionally performed when tetramer-positive cells were relatively numerous. At baseline and again on day 14, several duodenal biopsies were taken from each challenged patient. Cryopreserved lamina propria cell suspensions were obtained from biopsies through removal of epithelium with EDTA, digestion with collagenase, homogenization and filtration. Thawed cells were stained with a pool of PE-conjugated HLA-DQ:gluten tetramers presenting immunodominant gluten epitopes before sorting of tetramer-binding CD4+ T cells. V and J are trimmed by 5 bases and 7 bases, and the gene matches miss 5 bases of the junction. From a lookup of the germline V gene, CDR1 and CDR2 are SGHTA and FQGTGA. The CDR3 holds 13 amino acids from the cysteine to the phenylalanine. The retained sequence is limited to the CDR3, 39 bases, with the frame set at the first base.

The method was single-cell sequencing. TCRdb lists the instrument as Illumina MiSeq. Paired single-cell TCR-alpha and TCR-beta sequences were amplified by three nested PCRs with multiplexed primers covering all TRA and TRB V genes. As for the original processing: Selected pRESTO steps were used to preprocess the reads, and IMGT/HighV-QUEST was used to assign V, D, J genes and CDR3 junctions. Single cells were kept only if valid singletons with at most three chains, each supported by 100 or more reads. A clonotype was defined by identical paired TCR-alpha/beta nucleotide sequences, and sharing of only around 0.18% between patients indicated that cross-contamination was negligible. In samples containing more than 20 cells, repertoire diversity was estimated using a Shannon index corrected for undersampling. The raw public reads went through TCRdb reprocessing: fastp at Q25, MiXCR clone calling, in-frame beta chains kept. Every entry covers one CDR3 protein and lists the most common genes and DNA from its rows. These V and J calls rely on TCRdb rather than the paper's analysis. The table for this sample shows 87 distinct CDR3 sequences.

The material was gluten-specific CD4+ T cells sorted from the duodenum using tetramers, obtained at baseline or on day 14 of gluten challenge (not recorded which). This TCR was sampled from a female donor with celiac disease. The V and J genes are TRBV7-3 and TRBJ1-2, with 9 central nucleotides matching TRBD1. The DNA sequence is as follows: TGTGCCAGCAGCCTTGGACAGGGGATTGGCTACACCTTC. This gives the protein CASSLGQGIGYTF.